This T cell receptor (beta chain) was recovered during a study of T cell responses to AZD1222 COVID-19 vaccine. This CDR3 spans 14 amino acids. Per germline, CDR1 ENHRY and CDR2 SYGVKD. V lost 4 bases, J lost 6 bases, and 12 bases lay in between. Repertoires were generated with immunoSEQ multiplex PCR, while TCRdb's copy carries only in-frame clones and drops some. This table has about 110,000 clones, less than 95% appearing once. The sequence was obtained from an adult who received the AZD1222 COVID-19 vaccine. The chain joins TRBV10-3 to TRBJ2-2, with D possibly matching TRBD2 (6 bases). Sequenced material: peripheral blood, taken 28 days after the second AZD1222 dose. CDR3 residues: CAISGRGGAGELFF. CDR3 nucleotide sequence: TGTGCCATCAGTGGGCGGGGAGGAGCCGGGGAGCTGTTTTTT.